Included here is one T cell receptor beta chain sequence, with context. These data originate in a study of blood T cell repertoires in COVID-19. Study-level information: Samples of COVID-19 (acute and convalescent) were obtained from the United States, Italy and Spain. Sample material is recorded as cDNA or gDNA derived from T cells, B-cell-depleted T cells, or PBMCs.

TCRdb's copy holds only in-frame clones and misses some; the assay was immunoSEQ multiplex PCR. The sample includes 120,000 or so clones, nearly 90% seen only once; the top ten take 3.8%. The CDR3 contains 13 residues. Germline V lookup: CDR1 MNHNS, CDR2 SASEGT. V was clipped by 2 bases and J by 7 bases, with 11 bases between them. It was during active infection that Seattle patients were enrolled and then longitudinally followed. Sequenced: peripheral blood. This sequence joins TRBV6-1 and TRBJ1-2; D unresolved. The sequence was obtained from an older woman with COVID-19, enrolled during active disease. DNA of the CDR3: TGTGCCAGCAGTGAACTGGTTCTAGGTGGCTACACCTTC. Residues: CASSELVLGGYTF.